The clone carrying this TCR beta chain has a handful of counts. The table came from immunoSEQ multiplex PCR; TCRdb's copy has only in-frame clones and leaves some out. The sample yields approximately 40,000 clones, 88% seen once. The source of the sample is a study of T cell changes during pregnancy in multiple sclerosis. This TCR derives from a female donor with multiple sclerosis, enrolled in a pregnancy study. The sequenced sample was CD4+ T cells from peripheral blood mononuclear cells, obtained in the first trimester of pregnancy.

CDR3 in DNA: TGTGCCAGCAGTTTTTCCGGCTACGAGCAGTACTTC. Translation: CASSFSGYEQYF. V and J are TRBV27 and TRBJ2-7; D ambiguous. Germline V lookup: CDR1 MNHEY, CDR2 SMNVEV (reference sequence). This CDR3 is 12 amino acids long. Trimming removed 3 bases at V and 3 bases at J, with 6 bases between.